This paragraph reports one TCR beta chain. This entry belongs to a study of T cell responses to AZD1222 COVID-19 vaccine. The CDR3 consists of 14 residues. Germline V gene data show CDR1 as SGHRS and CDR2 as YFSETQ. Germline trimming cut 1 base from V and 6 bases from J; bases unmatched to any gene: 1. Using immunoSEQ multiplex PCR, the repertoire was profiled, and TCRdb retains in-frame clones only, with some absent. The profile covers about 190,000 clones, with 85% to 90% appearing a single time and roughly 6.9% taken by the ten largest. The TCR was taken from an adult in good health. The rearrangement joins TRBV5-1 to TRBJ1-6; 7 nucleotides line up with TRBD1. The sequenced sample was peripheral blood, obtained on day 0 of AZD1222 vaccination. The CDR3 spells CASSLTGVNSPLHF. The CDR3 coding sequence is TGCGCCAGCAGCTTGACAGGGGTTAATTCACCCCTCCACTTT.